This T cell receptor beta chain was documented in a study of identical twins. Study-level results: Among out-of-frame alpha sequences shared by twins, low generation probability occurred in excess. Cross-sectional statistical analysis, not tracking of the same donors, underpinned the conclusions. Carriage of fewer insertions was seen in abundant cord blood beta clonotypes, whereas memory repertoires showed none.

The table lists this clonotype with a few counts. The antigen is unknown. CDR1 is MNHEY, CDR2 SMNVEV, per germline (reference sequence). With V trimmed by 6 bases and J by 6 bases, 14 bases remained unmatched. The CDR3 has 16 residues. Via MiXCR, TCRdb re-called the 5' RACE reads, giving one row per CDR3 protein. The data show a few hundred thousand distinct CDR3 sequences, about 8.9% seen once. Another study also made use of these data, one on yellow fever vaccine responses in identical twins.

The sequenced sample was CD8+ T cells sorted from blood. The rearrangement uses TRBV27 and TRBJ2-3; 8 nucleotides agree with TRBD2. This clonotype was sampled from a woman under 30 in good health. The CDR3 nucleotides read TGTGCCAGCAGCCCCGCGATAGCGGGATCCGCGGATACGCAGTATTTT. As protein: CASSPAIAGSADTQYF.